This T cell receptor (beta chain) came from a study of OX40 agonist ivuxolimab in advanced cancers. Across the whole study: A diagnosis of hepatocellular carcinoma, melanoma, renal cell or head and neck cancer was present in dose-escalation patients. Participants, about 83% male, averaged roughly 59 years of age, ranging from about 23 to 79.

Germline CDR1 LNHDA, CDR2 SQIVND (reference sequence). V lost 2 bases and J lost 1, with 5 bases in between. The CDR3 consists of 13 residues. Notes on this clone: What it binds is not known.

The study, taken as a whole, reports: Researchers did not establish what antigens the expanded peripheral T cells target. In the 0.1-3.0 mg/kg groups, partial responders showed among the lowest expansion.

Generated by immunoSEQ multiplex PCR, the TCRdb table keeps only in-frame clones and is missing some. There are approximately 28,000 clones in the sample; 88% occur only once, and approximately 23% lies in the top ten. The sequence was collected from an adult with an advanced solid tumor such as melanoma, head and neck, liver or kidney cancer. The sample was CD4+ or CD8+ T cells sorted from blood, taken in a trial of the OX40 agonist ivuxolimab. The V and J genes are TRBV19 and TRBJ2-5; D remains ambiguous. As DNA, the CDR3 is TGTGCCAGTAGTATACTTCCCCAAGAGACCCAGTACTTC. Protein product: CASSILPQETQYF.